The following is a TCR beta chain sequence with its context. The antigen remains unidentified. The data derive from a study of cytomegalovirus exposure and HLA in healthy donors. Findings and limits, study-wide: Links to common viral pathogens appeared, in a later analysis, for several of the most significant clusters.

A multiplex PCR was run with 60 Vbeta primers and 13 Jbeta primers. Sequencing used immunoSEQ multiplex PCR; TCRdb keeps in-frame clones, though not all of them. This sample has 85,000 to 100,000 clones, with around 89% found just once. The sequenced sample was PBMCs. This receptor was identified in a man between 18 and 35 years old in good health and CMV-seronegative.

The CDR3: CASSPGLRWDRSNEQFF. The DNA for the CDR3 is TGCGCCAGCAGCCCGGGACTGAGATGGGATCGTTCCAATGAGCAGTTCTTC. The genes are TRBV5-1 and TRBJ2-1; D possibly corresponds to TRBD2 (6 bases). V was cut by 4 bases and J by 6 bases, with 23 bases left in between. The CDR3 is 17 residues long. CDR1 is SGHRS and CDR2 is YFSETQ in the germline V gene.